This T cell receptor (beta chain) stems from a study of regulatory T cells in long-lasting Graves disease (dated by TCRdb to about 2021). Concerning the study at large: Persistent Graves' disease meant more than 5 years of antithyroid drug treatment with TSH receptor autoantibodies that stayed positive. Peripheral blood TCR sequencing and RNA sequencing compared persistent Graves' disease patients with newly diagnosed Graves' disease patients. The study took place in China and was registered as a clinical trial. A total of roughly 33 samples underwent TCR sequencing: about 13 from persistent and some 20 from newly diagnosed Graves' disease patients. On average, persistent Graves' disease patients in the clinical cohort had been on antithyroid drugs for approximately ten years.

The library was prepared using multiplex PCR. The sequencer was an Illumina HiSeq 4000. CDR3 regions were amplified by Arm-PCR with iRepertoire HTBI primers to construct TCR beta libraries. Gel purification was performed on PCR products prior to sequencing. The published analysis was carried out like this. A total of 62 TRBV and 14 TRBJ segments were identified across samples and were used for gene usage analysis of CDR3 amino acid clonotypes. COPE and FqMerger were used to merge filtered high-quality paired reads into contigs. BLAST was used to align contigs to the IMGT TRBV, TRBD and TRBJ reference genes, and CDR3 was defined following IMGT. Any clonotype with a frequency above 0.1% was classified as a highly expanded clone. Shannon entropy served as the measure of repertoire diversity, while the Gini coefficient captured V-J evenness. Public clonotypes were defined as clonotypes shared by more than one individual. TCRdb reanalyzed the raw reads on its own, using fastp at Q25 for trimming and MiXCR for clone calling, and kept in-frame beta chains. Identical CDR3 proteins give one entry, which carries the most common genes and DNA. None of the V and J calls come from the authors' own analysis; TCRdb made them. The sample table shows about 290,000 distinct CDR3 sequences, and under 25% are seen once. In total, the top ten clones hold 56% of the sample.

This clonotype was observed many times. Which antigen it targets is not known. It has no much larger one-base neighbor in the sample; base qualities were not kept. Explained via the paper, the time point label denotes: persistent/refractory GD, antithyroid drugs over 5 years with positive TRAb. For both TCR sequencing and RNA sequencing, RNA was extracted from PBMCs in TRIzol. The diagnosis of Graves' disease followed American Thyroid Association guidelines. Patients for the study were recruited at an endocrinology department in Xi'an, China. From each patient, around 8.3 milliliters of peripheral blood was collected into an EDTA anticoagulant tube. Ficoll Paque Plus density gradient separation was used to isolate PBMCs, and no further T cell sorting was performed. RNA quality was checked with an Agilent 2100 Bioanalyzer and agarose gel, and concentration with a NanoDrop 2000. Here is what the overall study found, with its caveats: Preferential use of TRBV28, TRBJ1-2 and TRBJ2-5 was observed in persistent disease, whereas TRBV20-1 and TRBJ2-1 were favored in newly diagnosed disease. The authors acknowledged the small sample size as a limitation that may reduce accuracy. The study examined only peripheral blood because the primary lesion, thyroid tissue, could not be accessed. Compared with newly diagnosed patients, persistent Graves' disease patients had lower TCR Shannon entropy and fewer highly expanded clones, which suggests clonal expansion. More public clonotypes were shared among persistent patients (over 2,500) than among newly diagnosed patients (966). Only the TCR beta chain was sequenced and analyzed.

The V and J ends are trimmed by 4 bases and 0 bases, leaving 13 bases between them. Taken from the germline V gene, the CDR1 and CDR2 loops are MNHGY and SAAAGT. Including the terminal cysteine and phenylalanine, the CDR3 comprises 15 residues. The read is trimmed to its CDR3 DNA, 45 bases read in frame from base 1. Specimen: peripheral blood mononuclear cells (PBMCs), collected when the disease was refractory, from a patient treated with antithyroid drugs. The chain is encoded by TRBV6-8 joined to TRBJ2-7; the D gene is possibly TRBD1, with 6 bases matching. The TCR was taken from a female donor with Graves disease. The sequenced DNA: TGTGCCAGCAGTTCCTCGACAGGATACTCCTACGAGCAGTACTTC. Translated, this is CASSSSTGYSYEQYF.